This T cell receptor beta chain was observed in a study of blood T cell repertoires in COVID-19. Study-level background: The United States, Italy and Spain were the sources of the acute and convalescent COVID-19 samples. Nucleic acid was either cDNA or gDNA, and it came from T cells, B-cell-depleted T cells, or PBMCs.

In the study's own analysis: Using reference gene primer amplification, nucleated cell counts were estimated. TCRdb's copy holds only in-frame clones and misses some; the assay was immunoSEQ multiplex PCR. V and J calls and clone size are given by that table; D and trimming were obtained from the DNA. The table records 65,000 to 90,000 clones, approximately 92% of them present only once. This CDR3 has 15 residues. The V end was cut by 2 bases, the J end by 0 bases, with 8 bases between. Germline V lookup: CDR1 MGHRA, CDR2 YSYEKL. The chain combines TRBV4-1 with TRBJ2-1; D perhaps matches TRBD1 (6 bases). The receptor's source is a man of 80 years or more with acute or convalescent COVID-19. Sample: peripheral blood. The CDR3: CASSQTGSSYNEQFF. The CDR3 region has the DNA TGCGCCAGCAGCCAAACAGGGAGCTCCTACAATGAGCAGTTCTTC.